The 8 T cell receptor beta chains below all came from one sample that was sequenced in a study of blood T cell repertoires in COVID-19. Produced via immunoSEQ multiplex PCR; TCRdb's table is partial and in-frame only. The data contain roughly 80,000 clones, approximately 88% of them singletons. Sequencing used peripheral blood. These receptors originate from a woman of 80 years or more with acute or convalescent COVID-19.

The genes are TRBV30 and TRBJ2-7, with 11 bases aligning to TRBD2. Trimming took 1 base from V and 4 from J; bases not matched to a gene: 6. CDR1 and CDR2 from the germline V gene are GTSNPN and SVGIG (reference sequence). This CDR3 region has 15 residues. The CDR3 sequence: CAWSGPIAGGYEQYF. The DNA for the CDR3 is TGTGCCTGGAGTGGCCCTATAGCGGGAGGGTACGAGCAGTACTTC.

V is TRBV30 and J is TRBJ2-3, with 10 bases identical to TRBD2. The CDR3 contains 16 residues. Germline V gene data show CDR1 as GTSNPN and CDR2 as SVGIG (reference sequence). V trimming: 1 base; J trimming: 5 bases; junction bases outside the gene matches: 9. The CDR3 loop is CAWSGFTSGVRDTQYF. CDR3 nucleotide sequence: TGTGCCTGGAGTGGATTCACTAGCGGGGTCAGAGATACGCAGTATTTT. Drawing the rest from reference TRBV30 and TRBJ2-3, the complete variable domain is SQTIHQWPATLVQPVGSPLSLECTVEGTSNPNLYWYRQAAGRGLQLLFYSVGIGQISSEVPQNLSASRPQDRQFILSSKKLLLSDSGFYLCAWSGFTSGVRDTQYFGPGTRLTVL.

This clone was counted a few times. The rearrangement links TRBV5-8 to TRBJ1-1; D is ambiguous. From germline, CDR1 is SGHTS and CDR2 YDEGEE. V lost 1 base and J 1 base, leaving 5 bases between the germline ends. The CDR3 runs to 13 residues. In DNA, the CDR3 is TGTGCCAGCAGCTTGTTAGAGAACACTGAAGCTTTCTTT. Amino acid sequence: CASSLLENTEAFF.

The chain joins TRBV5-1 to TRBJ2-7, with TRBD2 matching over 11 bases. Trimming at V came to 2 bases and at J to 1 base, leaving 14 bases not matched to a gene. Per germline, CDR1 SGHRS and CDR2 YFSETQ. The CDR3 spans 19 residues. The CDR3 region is CASSLGTSGTVSTSYEQYF. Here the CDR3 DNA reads TGCGCCAGCAGCTTAGGGACTAGCGGAACAGTAAGTACGTCCTACGAGCAGTACTTC. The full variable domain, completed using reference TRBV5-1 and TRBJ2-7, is KAGVTQTPRYLIKTRGQQVTLSCSPISGHRSVSWYQQTPGQGLQFLFEYFSETQRNKGNFPGRFSGRQFSNSRSEMNVSTLELGDSALYLCASSLGTSGTVSTSYEQYFGPGTRLTVT.

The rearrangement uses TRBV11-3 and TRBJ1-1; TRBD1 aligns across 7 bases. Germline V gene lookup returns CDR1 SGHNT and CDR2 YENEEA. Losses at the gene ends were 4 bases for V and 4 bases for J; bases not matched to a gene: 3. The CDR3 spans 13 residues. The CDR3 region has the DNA TGTGCCAGCAGCTCTACAGGGGCCACTGAAGCTTTCTTT. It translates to CASSSTGATEAFF.

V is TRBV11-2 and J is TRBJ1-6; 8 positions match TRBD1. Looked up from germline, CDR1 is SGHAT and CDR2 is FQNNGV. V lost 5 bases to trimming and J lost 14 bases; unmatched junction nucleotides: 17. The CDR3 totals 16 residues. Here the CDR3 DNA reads TGTGCCAGCAGCCCAGGGCGGGACAGGTTTCAGTCGGCCCTCCACTTT. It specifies CASSPGRDRFQSALHF. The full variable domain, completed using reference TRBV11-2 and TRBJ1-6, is EAGVAQSPRYKIIEKRQSVAFWCNPISGHATLYWYQQILGQGPKLLIQFQNNGVVDDSQLPKDRFSAERLKGVDSTLKIQPAKLEDSAVYLCASSPGRDRFQSALHFGNGTRLTVT.

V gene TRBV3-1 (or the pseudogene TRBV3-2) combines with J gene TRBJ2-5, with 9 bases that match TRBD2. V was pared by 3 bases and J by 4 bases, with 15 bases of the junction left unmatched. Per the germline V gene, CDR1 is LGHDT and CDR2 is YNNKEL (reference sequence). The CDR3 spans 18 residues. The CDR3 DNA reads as TGTGCCAGCAGCCAGGCCCGGGAGGGCGGGGGGGCCAGAGAGACCCAGTACTTC. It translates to CASSQAREGGGARETQYF.

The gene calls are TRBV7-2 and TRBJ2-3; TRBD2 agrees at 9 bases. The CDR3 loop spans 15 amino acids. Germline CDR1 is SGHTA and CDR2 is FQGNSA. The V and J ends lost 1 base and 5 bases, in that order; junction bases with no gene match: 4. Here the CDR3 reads CASSLGGGAGDTQYF. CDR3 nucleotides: TGTGCCAGCAGCTTAGGCGGGGGGGCCGGAGATACGCAGTATTTT.